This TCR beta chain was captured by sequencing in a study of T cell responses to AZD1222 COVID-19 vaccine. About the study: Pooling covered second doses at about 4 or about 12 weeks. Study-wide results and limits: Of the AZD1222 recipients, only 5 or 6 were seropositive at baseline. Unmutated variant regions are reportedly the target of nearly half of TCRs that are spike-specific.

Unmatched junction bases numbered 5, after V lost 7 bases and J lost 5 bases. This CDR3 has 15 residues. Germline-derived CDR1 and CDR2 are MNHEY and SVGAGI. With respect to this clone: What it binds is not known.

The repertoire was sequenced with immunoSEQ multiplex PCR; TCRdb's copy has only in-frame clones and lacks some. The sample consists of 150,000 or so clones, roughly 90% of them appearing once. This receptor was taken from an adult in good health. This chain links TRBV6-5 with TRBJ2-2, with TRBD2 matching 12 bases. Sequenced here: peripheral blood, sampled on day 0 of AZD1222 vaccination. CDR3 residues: CASTAGTSGTGELFF. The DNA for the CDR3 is TGTGCCAGCACAGCCGGGACTAGCGGGACCGGGGAGCTGTTTTTT.